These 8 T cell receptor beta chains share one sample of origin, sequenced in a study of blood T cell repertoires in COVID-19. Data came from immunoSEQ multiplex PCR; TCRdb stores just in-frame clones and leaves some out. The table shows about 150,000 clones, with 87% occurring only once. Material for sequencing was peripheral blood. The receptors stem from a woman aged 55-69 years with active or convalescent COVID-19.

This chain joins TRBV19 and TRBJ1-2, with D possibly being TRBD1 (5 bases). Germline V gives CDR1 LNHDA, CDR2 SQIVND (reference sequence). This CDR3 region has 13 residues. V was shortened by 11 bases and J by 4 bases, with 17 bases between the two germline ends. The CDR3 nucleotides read TGTGCCTGTGGCCCTCAGGGTAGCTATGGCTACACCTTC. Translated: CACGPQGSYGYTF.

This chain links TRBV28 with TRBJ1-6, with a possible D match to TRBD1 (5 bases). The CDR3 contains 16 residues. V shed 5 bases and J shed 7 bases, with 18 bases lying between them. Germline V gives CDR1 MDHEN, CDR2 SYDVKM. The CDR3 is CASSLAAGGENSPLHF. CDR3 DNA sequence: TGTGCCAGCAGTCTCGCCGCGGGAGGGGAGAATTCACCCCTCCACTTT.

The DNA of the CDR3 is TGTGCCAGCAGCTACCGGGAGAACACTGAAGCTTTCTTT. This encodes CASSYRENTEAFF. The genes are TRBV5-4 and TRBJ1-1; D unresolved. CDR1 and CDR2 (germline): SGHNT, YYREEE (reference sequence). The CDR3 covers 13 residues. Trimming pared 3 bases from V and 1 base from J, leaving 7 bases between.

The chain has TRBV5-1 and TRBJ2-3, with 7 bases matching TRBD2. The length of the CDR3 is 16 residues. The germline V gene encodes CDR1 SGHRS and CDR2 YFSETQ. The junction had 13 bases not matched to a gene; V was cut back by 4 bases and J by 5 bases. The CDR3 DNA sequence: TGCGCCAGCAGCCCCCTGATGGGGGGGGGTAGAGATACGCAGTATTTT. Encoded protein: CASSPLMGGGRDTQYF.

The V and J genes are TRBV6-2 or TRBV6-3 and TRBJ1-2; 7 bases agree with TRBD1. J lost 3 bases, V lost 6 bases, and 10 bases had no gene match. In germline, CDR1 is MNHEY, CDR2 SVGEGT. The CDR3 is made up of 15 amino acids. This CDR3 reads CASSLDRDRHYGYTF. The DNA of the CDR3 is TGTGCCAGCAGCCTCGACAGGGATAGGCACTATGGCTACACCTTC.

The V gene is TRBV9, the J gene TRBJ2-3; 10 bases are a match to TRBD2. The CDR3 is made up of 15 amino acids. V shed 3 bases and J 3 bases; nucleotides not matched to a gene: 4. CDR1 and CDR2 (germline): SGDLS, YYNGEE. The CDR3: CASSALAGGTDTQYF. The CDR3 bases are TGTGCCAGCAGCGCCTTAGCGGGGGGTACAGATACGCAGTATTTT.

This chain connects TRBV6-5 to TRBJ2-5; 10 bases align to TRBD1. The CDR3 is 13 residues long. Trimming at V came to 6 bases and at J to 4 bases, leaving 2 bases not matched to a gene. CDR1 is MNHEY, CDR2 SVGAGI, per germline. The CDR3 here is CASRRTGGETQYF. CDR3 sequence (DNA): TGTGCCAGCAGAAGGACAGGGGGAGAGACCCAGTACTTC.

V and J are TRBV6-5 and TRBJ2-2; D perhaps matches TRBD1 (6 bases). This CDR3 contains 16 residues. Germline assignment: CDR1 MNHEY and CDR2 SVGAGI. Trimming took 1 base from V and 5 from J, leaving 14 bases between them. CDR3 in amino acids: CASSYLSPRGTGELFF. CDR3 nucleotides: TGTGCCAGCAGTTACTTGTCCCCCAGGGGAACCGGGGAGCTGTTTTTT.